One sample yielded the 21 T cell receptor beta chains listed below, sequenced in a study of CXCR3-negative and CXCR3-positive naive CD8 T cells. With UMI labels, 5' RACE was used to prepare the TRB cDNA libraries. From the 5' RACE reads, TCRdb lists one entry per CDR3 protein and no DNA. The data include 6,000 to 7,000 distinct CDR3 sequences; the top ten clones carry around 1.5%. Study outcomes and limitations: Naive CXCR3-positive cells had TRB CDR3s more hydrophobic than those of CXCR3-negative naive cells.

No antigen has been assigned to these receptors. Sample: naive CXCR3+ CD8+ T cells from blood. Documented subset: CD45RO-CCR7+CD27+CD95- naive CD8+ T cells expressing CXCR3 (TNR3+). The source of these receptors is a human donor in good health. Some clones in this sample may be carry-over from other donors' samples.

The genes are TRBV19 and TRBJ2-2; TCRdb's D call of TRBD1 is untestable without DNA. The CDR3 spans 13 residues. CDR1 is LNHDA, CDR2 SQIVND, per germline (reference sequence). CDR3 residues: CASSIAGSGELFF.

V gene TRBV28 combines with J gene TRBJ1-6; TCRdb gives TRBD1 as the D gene, but with no DNA this cannot be confirmed. Germline assignment: CDR1 MDHEN and CDR2 SYDVKM. This CDR3 is built from 15 residues. CDR3 amino acids: CASSLYGGASSPLHF.

This clonotype is classed as medium-sized by frequency. The chain employs TRBV7-9 and TRBJ2-1; TCRdb indicates TRBD2, and absent DNA this call remains unverified. CDR3 size: 17 residues. Germline loops: CDR1 SEHNR, CDR2 FQNEAQ (reference sequence). This CDR3 reads CASSGGLAVFSYNEQFF.

The chain couples TRBV6-5 to TRBJ1-5; the TCRdb call, TRBD1, lacks DNA for checking. The CDR3 sequence is 17 residues long. Per the germline V gene, CDR1 is MNHEY and CDR2 is SVGAGI. CDR3 residues: CASSYSSGGPANQPQHF.

The V call is TRBV3-1, the J call TRBJ2-7. The CDR3 runs to 16 residues. Germline CDR1 and CDR2: LGHDT and YNNKEL (reference sequence). The CDR3 sequence is CASSQDGVARSYEQYF.

This clonotype ranks as medium-sized in terms of frequency. This sequence joins TRBV27 and TRBJ2-7. CDR3 length: 13 amino acids. Germline CDR1 MNHEY, CDR2 SMNVEV (reference sequence). The CDR3 sequence is CASSLSGVYEQYF.

This clonotype shows up as medium-sized by frequency. The chain has TRBV7-9 and TRBJ2-2. Looked up from germline, CDR1 is SEHNR and CDR2 is FQNEAQ (reference sequence). CDR3 size: 13 residues. The CDR3 sequence: CASSLASTGELFF. Using reference TRBV7-9 and TRBJ2-2 for the parts outside the CDR3, the full variable domain is DTGVSQNPRHKITKRGQNVTFRCDPISEHNRLYWYRQTLGQGPEFLTYFQNEAQLEKSRLLSDRFSAERPKGSFSTLEIQRTEQGDSAMYLCASSLASTGELFFGEGSRLTVL.

This rearrangement joins TRBV5-8 to TRBJ2-5; TCRdb proposes TRBD1, but this gene call is untestable without DNA. From germline, CDR1 is SGHTS and CDR2 YDEGEE. The CDR3 is 14 residues long. This CDR3 is CASSPGTAQETQYF.

The chain is built from TRBV6-2 or TRBV6-3 and TRBJ1-1; TCRdb names TRBD1, which stays unverified in the absence of DNA. The CDR3 sequence is 16 residues long. Looked up from germline, CDR1 is MNHEY and CDR2 is SVGEGT. The CDR3 sequence: CASSPLTGGLNTEAFF.

The chain recombines TRBV29-1 with TRBJ2-3; TCRdb reports TRBD1, a call that lacks DNA to check it against. Germline loops: CDR1 SQVTM, CDR2 ANQGSEA. The CDR3 has 15 residues. The CDR3 protein is CSVEGAGGITDTQYF.

V gene TRBV18 combines with J gene TRBJ2-2. CDR3 length equals 14 residues. Per germline, CDR1 KGHSH and CDR2 LQKENI. CDR3 amino acids: CASSPPVHTGELFF.

This CDR3 is CASMWGGTANTEAFF. V is TRBV19 and J is TRBJ1-1; with no DNA, the TCRdb D assignment of TRBD1 cannot be verified. The CDR3 runs to 15 residues. Germline values: CDR1 LNHDA, CDR2 SQIVND (reference sequence).

The rearrangement joins TRBV29-1 to TRBJ2-1; the D call from TCRdb, TRBD2, cannot be confirmed without DNA. CDR3 length: 13 residues. In germline, CDR1 is SQVTM, CDR2 ANQGSEA. CDR3 sequence reads: CSVDIGGRNEQFF.

The rearrangement joins TRBV25-1 to TRBJ2-1; no DNA is available, so the TRBD2 call from TCRdb remains unchecked. Germline V CDR1 and CDR2: MGHDK, SYGVNS. The CDR3 runs 14 residues. The CDR3 reads CASSQLTSGNEQFF.

This chain uses TRBV5-1 with TRBJ2-5; TCRdb's D call of TRBD1 is untestable without DNA. Germline V gene data show CDR1 as SGHRS and CDR2 as YFSETQ. The CDR3 is made up of 16 amino acids. The CDR3 loop reads CASSSNRDRVGETQYF.

V and J are TRBV7-6 and TRBJ2-1. From germline, CDR1 is SGHVS and CDR2 FNYEAQ. The CDR3 extends over 15 amino acids. CDR3 protein: CASSLSGRSHNEQFF. Full variable domain (remainder filled in from reference TRBV7-6 and TRBJ2-1): GAGVSQSPRYKVTKRGQDVALRCDPISGHVSLYWYRQALGQGPEFLTYFNYEAQQDKSGLPNDRFSAERPEGSISTLTIQRTEQRDSAMYRCASSLSGRSHNEQFFGPGTRLTVL.

This clonotype shows up as medium-sized by frequency. The CDR3 sequence: CASSRDGYTGELFF. V gene TRBV19 combines with J gene TRBJ2-2; checking the TCRdb D call of TRBD1 is not possible without DNA. Germline V gene lookup returns CDR1 LNHDA and CDR2 SQIVND (reference sequence). This CDR3 has 14 amino acids.

This clonotype registers medium-sized (0.01 to 0.1%) by frequency. The chain combines TRBV5-1 with TRBJ2-1; no DNA is available, so the TRBD2 call from TCRdb remains unchecked. This CDR3 has 16 residues. CDR1 and CDR2 (germline): SGHRS, YFSETQ. This CDR3 is CASSPLAQSSYNEQFF.

The chain joins TRBV28 to TRBJ2-6. Germline V gives CDR1 MDHEN, CDR2 SYDVKM. CDR3 size: 19 residues. CDR3 residues: CASSSGRRTAHSGANVLTF.

This chain's CDR3 is CASSIKRVWKRSTDTQYF. The chain links TRBV21-1 to TRBJ2-3. TRBV21-1 is labeled a pseudogene. There are 18 residues in the CDR3.

This clonotype counts as medium-sized by frequency. The rearrangement joins TRBV25-1 to TRBJ1-1. Germline V gene sequence: CDR1 MGHDK, CDR2 SYGVNS. CDR3 size: 14 residues. CDR3 in amino acids: CASSESGSFTEAFF.